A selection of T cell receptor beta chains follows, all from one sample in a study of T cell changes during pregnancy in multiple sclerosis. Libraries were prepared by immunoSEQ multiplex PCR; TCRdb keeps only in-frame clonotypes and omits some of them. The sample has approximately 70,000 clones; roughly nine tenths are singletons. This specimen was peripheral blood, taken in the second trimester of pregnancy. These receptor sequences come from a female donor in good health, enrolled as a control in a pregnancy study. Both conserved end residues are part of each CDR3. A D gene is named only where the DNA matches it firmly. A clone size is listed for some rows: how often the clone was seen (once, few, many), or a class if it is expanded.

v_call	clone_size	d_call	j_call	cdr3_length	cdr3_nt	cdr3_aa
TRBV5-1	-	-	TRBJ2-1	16	TGCGCCAGCAGCCTGGGATGGGGGGACTCCTACAATGAGCAGTTCTTC	CASSLGWGDSYNEQFF
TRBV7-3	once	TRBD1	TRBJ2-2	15	TGTGCCAGCAGCGCCGGGACAGCGAACACCGGGGAGCTGTTTTTT	CASSAGTANTGELFF
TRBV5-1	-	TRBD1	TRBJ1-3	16	TGCGCCAGCAGCTTCGCGGACAGGAGCTCTGGAAACACCATATATTTT	CASSFADRSSGNTIYF
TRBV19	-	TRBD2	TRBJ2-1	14	TGTGCCAGTAGTCACGGGGGGTCCTACAATGAGCAGTTCTTC	CASSHGGSYNEQFF
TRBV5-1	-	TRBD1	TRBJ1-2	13	TGCGCCAGCAAGCAGGGGGCTGGCTATGGCTACACCTTC	CASKQGAGYGYTF
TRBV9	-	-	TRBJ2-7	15	TGTGCCAGCAGCCGTCAGGGGGCGGGAGCCTACGAGCAGTACTTC	CASSRQGAGAYEQYF
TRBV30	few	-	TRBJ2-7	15	TGTGCCTGGAGTGGCTCGTGGGGGCGAACCTACGAGCAGTACTTC	CAWSGSWGRTYEQYF
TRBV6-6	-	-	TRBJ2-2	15	TGTGCCAGCAGTTTCCGTCCAGGGGTGGTCGGGGAGCTGTTTTTT	CASSFRPGVVGELFF
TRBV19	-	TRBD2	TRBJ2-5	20	TGTGCCAGTAGCTCGTCTAGACTAGCGGGAGTTGAGGGCCACCAAGAGACCCAGTACTTC	CASSSSRLAGVEGHQETQYF
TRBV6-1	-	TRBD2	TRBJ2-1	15	TGTGCCAGCAGTGATTCTGCGGGGGGGCCCCATGAGCAGTTCTTC	CASSDSAGGPHEQFF
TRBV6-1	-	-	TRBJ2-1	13	TGTGCCAGCACTAACTTGGGCCCTACTGAGCAGTTCTTC	CASTNLGPTEQFF
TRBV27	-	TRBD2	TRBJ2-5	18	TGTGCCAGCAGCCCACTGGACAGTAACACGGGAGGGCAAGAGACCCAGTACTTC	CASSPLDSNTGGQETQYF
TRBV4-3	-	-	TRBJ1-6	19	TGCGCCAGCAGCCAAGTTCTTAGCGGGGGCGCCATGGCTAATTCACCCCTCCACTTT	CASSQVLSGGAMANSPLHF
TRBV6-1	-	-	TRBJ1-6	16	TGTGCCAGCAGTGAATTGCGGACAGAATATAATTCACCCCTCCACTTT	CASSELRTEYNSPLHF
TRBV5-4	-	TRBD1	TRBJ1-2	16	TGTGCCAGCAGCTTATTACCGGGACAGGGTCAATTGGGCTACACCTTC	CASSLLPGQGQLGYTF
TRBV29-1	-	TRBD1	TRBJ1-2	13	TGCAGCGTACGGGACAGCGCCTACTATGGCTACACCTTC	CSVRDSAYYGYTF
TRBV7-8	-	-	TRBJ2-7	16	TGTGCCAGCAGCGAGAGAGCGGCGCGCCCGGACTACGAGCAGTACTTC	CASSERAARPDYEQYF